The 7 T cell receptor beta chains listed next were all sequenced from one sample in a study of cytomegalovirus exposure and HLA in healthy donors. Clones were read by immunoSEQ multiplex PCR, and TCRdb kept only the in-frame ones, dropping some. Of 220,000 or so clones in the sample, over 80% were seen once. Sequencing was done on a sample of PBMCs. These receptors were collected from a woman aged 18 to 35 in good health and CMV-seronegative.

The chain joins TRBV30 to TRBJ1-1; the D is unclear. This CDR3 spans 15 amino acids. CDR1 and CDR2 from the germline V gene are GTSNPN and SVGIG (reference sequence). Deletions cut 6 bases from V and 1 base from J, with 18 bases between. The CDR3 spells CACTLTRDSNTEAFF. Here the CDR3 DNA reads TGTGCCTGCACCCTCACTCGGGATTCGAACACTGAAGCTTTCTTT.

The chain's CDR3 is CSVGGQGTSGRSYEQYF. CDR3 sequence (DNA): TGCAGCGTTGGCGGACAGGGGACTAGCGGGAGGTCCTACGAGCAGTACTTC. V and J are TRBV29-1 and TRBJ2-7, with 15 bases lining up with TRBD2. The length of the CDR3 is 17 residues. CDR1 and CDR2 (germline): SQVTM, ANQGSEA. The trim removed 4 bases at V and 1 base at J, leaving 8 bases unmatched.

The chain has TRBV6-5 and TRBJ1-3; 8 bases line up with TRBD1. Germline V gene sequence: CDR1 MNHEY, CDR2 SVGAGI. CDR3 length: 15 residues. The V segment lost 4 bases and the J segment 1 base; nucleotides outside the gene matches: 3. CDR3 in amino acids: CASSFGQGSGNTIYF. The CDR3 DNA reads TGTGCCAGCAGTTTCGGACAGGGTTCTGGAAACACCATATATTTT.

V usage is TRBV30 and J usage is TRBJ1-1, with 7 bases fitting TRBD1. Germline V gene lookup returns CDR1 GTSNPN and CDR2 SVGIG (reference sequence). V lost 3 bases and J lost 10; bases outside the gene matches: 20. The CDR3 length is 16 residues. The CDR3 spells CAWSPRPHRGVAAAFF. The CDR3 bases are TGTGCCTGGAGCCCCCGCCCTCACAGGGGAGTAGCGGCAGCTTTCTTT.

The genes are TRBV19 and TRBJ2-2, with D unresolved. The germline V gene has CDR1 LNHDA and CDR2 SQIVND (reference sequence). Trimming stripped 1 base from V and 1 base from J, with 4 bases between. This CDR3 is 14 amino acids long. The CDR3, as DNA: TGTGCCAGTAGTATAGGAGGGAACACCGGGGAGCTGTTTTTT. This encodes CASSIGGNTGELFF.

This clone was seen a few times. The chain's CDR3 is CASSTRQQPNNYGYTF. CDR3 sequence (DNA): TGTGCCAGTAGTACCCGACAGCAGCCGAATAACTATGGCTACACCTTC. The rearrangement links TRBV19 to TRBJ1-2; D might be TRBD1 (5 bases). The length of the CDR3 is 16 residues. Germline assignment: CDR1 LNHDA and CDR2 SQIVND (reference sequence). Trimming took off 4 bases at V and 1 base at J, with 16 bases between the two ends.

The rearrangement links TRBV30 to TRBJ2-2; 10 nucleotides match TRBD2. The CDR3 is 13 amino acids. Germline values: CDR1 GTSNPN, CDR2 SVGIG (reference sequence). V lost 6 bases to trimming and J lost 7 bases; unmatched junction nucleotides: 5. CDR3 sequence reads: CACLAGAGGELFF. For the CDR3, the DNA is TGTGCCTGCCTAGCGGGAGCGGGCGGGGAGCTGTTTTTT.